This TCR beta chain was sequenced during a study of molecular identifiers for immune sequencing clone quantification. Study-wide background: In replicates, RNA from approximately 20,000 or 100,000 naive CD8 cells was divided five ways and four parts were sequenced.

TCR libraries were built in bulk with a published protocol and specific TCR primers. TCRdb reanalysed the PCR reads using MiXCR and keeps one entry per CDR3 protein. There are 88,000 or so distinct CDR3 sequences in the sample; about 21% occur only once, and 0.8% to 1.2% lies in the top ten. Germline V gives CDR1 MGHRA, CDR2 YSYEKL. V was pared by 0 bases and J by 0 bases, with 11 bases between. The CDR3 sequence is 16 residues long. The chain carries TRBV4-1 and TRBJ1-1; D unresolved. Input material: naive CD8+ T cells from blood, with Jurkat cell RNA spiked in. Specified subset: FACS-sorted CD8+CD4-CCR7+CD45RA+ naive T cells. This receptor was taken from a human donor in good health. Some libraries in this study had Jurkat cell RNA spiked in. The CDR3 reads CASSQDTSTLNTEAFF. The DNA of the CDR3 is TGCGCCAGCAGCCAAGACACTAGCACCTTGAACACTGAAGCTTTCTTT.